The rows below give T cell receptor beta chains drawn from one sample of a study of human versus mouse CDR3 diversity and MHC coevolution. The table came from immunoSEQ multiplex PCR; TCRdb's copy has only in-frame clones and leaves some out. This sample has 50,000 to 65,000 clones, with around 94% found just once. Sequencing was performed on naive CD4+ T cells from blood. The receptors originated from a person between 55 and 69 years old in good health. Each CDR3 is given without its conserved first and last residue. Fields, in order: J gene, CDR3 length, V gene, D gene, CDR3 protein. D genes are given only for firm matches.

TRBJ2-3 14 TRBV9 - ASSVRTGSNTDTQY
TRBJ1-1 10 TRBV28 TRBD1 LTGTAKTEAF
TRBJ2-1 14 TRBV10-2 TRBD2 ASSESRTSGDNEQF
TRBJ2-5 11 TRBV5-4 - ASSLQGKETQY
TRBJ1-2 13 TRBV18 TRBD1 ASSPARDRTYGYT
TRBJ1-5 15 TRBV5-4 TRBD1 ASSSRGAGGVNQPQH
TRBJ2-7 12 TRBV27 TRBD1 ASSLRQGAYEQY
TRBJ2-7 12 TRBV19 TRBD1 ASSVRDRSYEQY
TRBJ1-6 13 TRBV5-4 TRBD1 ASSLRTGDNSPLH
TRBJ2-2 15 TRBV11-2 TRBD2 ASSPWVWREKTGELF
TRBJ1-1 12 TRBV5-1 - ASSSGGGYTEAF
TRBJ2-3 12 TRBV7-9 TRBD2 ASSRTSSPDTQY
TRBJ2-1 15 TRBV10-3 TRBD2 AISELGLAGRYNEQF
TRBJ1-1 12 TRBV12-2 - ASRSQGIRTEAF
TRBJ2-7 12 TRBV19 TRBD2 ASSLGLASYEQY
TRBJ2-1 12 TRBV19 - ASSKRTKTNEQF
TRBJ2-1 15 TRBV7-7 TRBD2 ASSPLPPTSGHAEQF
TRBJ1-5 12 TRBV7-9 TRBD1 ASSPTGGNQPQH
TRBJ2-2 13 TRBV29-1 TRBD1 SVGPNTGDTGELF
TRBJ2-3 13 TRBV28 TRBD2 ASSFPSGRRDTQY